This T cell receptor (beta chain) came from a study of cytotoxic CD8 clonotypes in ibrutinib-treated CLL. Study at large: Over 10 relapsed/refractory, roughly 15 treatment-naive; 17 IGHV unmutated. Complete response was seen in 2 patients and partial in roughly 25; about 12 progressed and approximately 14 stayed remitted after a median around 64 months. Response specimens were obtained following a median treatment duration of around 12 months, with a range of 6 to 36.

Libraries were prepared by immunoSEQ multiplex PCR; TCRdb keeps only in-frame clonotypes and omits some of them. This sample yields roughly 170,000 clones, of which less than 85% are seen a single time; about 4.3% belongs to the top ten. TCR beta library input comprised around 2 micrograms of genomic DNA from cryopreserved PBMCs. Per germline, CDR1 MDHEN and CDR2 SYDVKM. The V end lost 6 bases, the J end lost 2 bases, and 12 bases lay between the germline ends. The CDR3 sequence is 14 residues long. Here the sequenced sample was PBMCs, taken after 24 months of ibrutinib treatment. The J gene is TRBJ2-3, the V gene TRBV28, with D perhaps being TRBD1 or TRBD2 (6 bases each). The receptor comes from a human donor with chronic lymphocytic leukemia. The CDR3 spells CASSPPGATDTQYF. As DNA, the CDR3 is TGTGCCAGCAGCCCACCGGGGGCCACAGATACGCAGTATTTT.